The 28 T cell receptor beta chains below were found in one sample sequenced in a study of response to subunit inactivated influenza vaccine. MiXCR was run by TCRdb on the RT-PCR reads, yielding one entry per CDR3 protein. Of roughly 500,000 distinct CDR3 sequences in the sample, about 25% were seen once. This material consisted of CD4+ T cells sorted from PBMCs, taken roughly 5 days after vaccination. The receptors derive from a middle-aged man who received an inactivated influenza vaccine.

This clonotype was counted a few times. The CDR3 bases are TGTGCCAGCAGCACCCGGACAGGGGCGGGGTACGAGCAGTACTTC. Translation: CASSTRTGAGYEQYF. The gene calls are TRBV7-2 and TRBJ2-7, with 9 positions matching TRBD1. The CDR3 is 15 amino acids. With V trimmed by 5 bases and J by 4 bases, 9 bases remained unmatched. CDR1 and CDR2 (germline): SGHTA, FQGNSA.

This clonotype was detected a few times. This chain connects TRBV28 to TRBJ2-1; 9 bases align to TRBD2. In germline, CDR1 is MDHEN, CDR2 SYDVKM. This CDR3 spans 16 amino acids. V lost 6 bases, J lost 0 bases, and 6 bases stayed unmatched. Written as DNA, the CDR3 is TGTGCCAGCAGCCCCCCGGGACTAGCCTCCTACAATGAGCAGTTCTTC. This gives the protein CASSPPGLASYNEQFF. The full variable domain, completed using reference TRBV28 and TRBJ2-1, is DVKVTQSSRYLVKRTGEKVFLECVQDMDHENMFWYRQDPGLGLRLIYFSYDVKMKEKGDIPEGYSVSREKKERFSLILESASTNQTSMYLCASSPPGLASYNEQFFGPGTRLTVL.

V is TRBV5-1 and J is TRBJ1-1; 10 bases match TRBD1. The trim removed 6 bases at V and 0 bases at J, leaving 2 bases unmatched. The CDR3 length is 14 residues. Germline V gives CDR1 SGHRS, CDR2 YFSETQ. The CDR3 reads CASTGQGVNTEAFF. CDR3 coding DNA: TGCGCCAGCACCGGACAGGGGGTGAACACTGAAGCTTTCTTT.

Only a few counts were recorded for this clonotype. V gene TRBV11-1 combines with J gene TRBJ1-5; D uncertain. Germline CDR1 and CDR2: SGHAT and FQDESV (reference sequence). V lost 5 bases and J 0 bases, leaving 17 bases between the germline ends. This CDR3 comprises 17 residues. The CDR3 sequence is CASSRIRQSHSNQPQHF. CDR3 nucleotide sequence: TGTGCCAGCAGCCGGATCCGACAATCACATAGCAATCAGCCCCAGCATTTT. Complete variable domain (other parts from reference TRBV11-1 and TRBJ1-5): EAEVAQSPRYKITEKSQAVAFWCDPISGHATLYWYRQILGQGPELLVQFQDESVVDDSQLPKDRFSAERLKGVDSTLKIQPAELGDSAMYLCASSRIRQSHSNQPQHFGDGTRLSIL.

This clonotype was seen only a few times. This chain joins TRBV28 and TRBJ1-2; TRBD1 matches at 7 bases. The CDR3 runs 15 residues. Germline CDR1 reads MDHEN; CDR2 reads SYDVKM. Losses at the gene ends were 6 bases for V and 4 bases for J; bases not matched to a gene: 11. The CDR3 DNA is TGTGCCAGCAGCCTAGGGACAGCGGCCTCCTATGGCTACACCTTC. It codes for CASSLGTAASYGYTF.

The chain has TRBV4-3 and TRBJ2-2; D remains unclear. CDR1 is LGHNA and CDR2 is YSLEER in the germline V gene. With 0 bases removed from V and 5 bases from J, the gap between germline ends came to 10 bases. The CDR3 has 15 amino acids. The CDR3 region is CASSQERLLTGELFF. The DNA for the CDR3 is TGCGCCAGCAGCCAAGAGCGCCTCCTGACCGGGGAGCTGTTTTTT.

The chain carries TRBV7-9 and TRBJ2-6; D gene uncertain. V was trimmed by 5 bases and J by 0 bases, leaving 11 bases between them. Germline CDR1 SEHNR, CDR2 FQNEAQ (reference sequence). The CDR3 extends over 16 amino acids. The CDR3 is CASSLLQSSGANVLTF. As DNA, the CDR3 is TGTGCCAGCAGCCTCCTACAGAGCTCTGGGGCCAACGTCCTGACTTTC. Drawing the rest from reference TRBV7-9 and TRBJ2-6, the complete variable domain is DTGVSQNPRHKITKRGQNVTFRCDPISEHNRLYWYRQTLGQGPEFLTYFQNEAQLEKSRLLSDRFSAERPKGSFSTLEIQRTEQGDSAMYLCASSLLQSSGANVLTFGAGSRLTVL.

This clonotype was counted at least ten times. The chain has TRBV5-1 and TRBJ2-3, with D tentatively TRBD2 (5 bases). CDR1 is SGHRS, CDR2 YFSETQ, per germline. CDR3 length: 14 residues. The V gene lost 0 bases and the J gene lost 2 bases, with 7 bases spanning the gap. In DNA form, the CDR3 reads TGCGCCAGCAGCTTGGCCCGGGACACAGATACGCAGTATTTT. Protein sequence: CASSLARDTDTQYF.

V is TRBV18 and J is TRBJ1-2; D is undetermined. Deletions cut 3 bases from V and 1 base from J, with 9 bases between. The CDR3 contains 14 residues. Germline values: CDR1 KGHSH, CDR2 LQKENI. CDR3 sequence: CASSPSGSNYGYTF. CDR3 bases: TGTGCCAGCTCACCTTCAGGTAGTAACTATGGCTACACCTTC.

This clonotype was found a few times. CDR3 bases: TGCGCCAGCAGCTTGGTTGGAGCGGGAACTGACGAGCAGTACTTC. It codes for CASSLVGAGTDEQYF. V and J are TRBV5-1 and TRBJ2-7, with TRBD2 matching 7 bases. CDR1 is SGHRS and CDR2 is YFSETQ in the germline V gene. The junction had 8 bases not matched to a gene; V was cut back by 0 bases and J by 5 bases. CDR3 length: 15 residues.

V is TRBV5-6 and J is TRBJ1-5, with D perhaps TRBD1 (5 bases). CDR1 is SGHDT, CDR2 YYEEEE, per germline. V dropped 4 bases and J dropped 4 bases, with 12 bases sitting between them. The CDR3 spans 14 residues. In nucleotides, the CDR3 is TGTGCCAGCAGCCTCCGGGGCCGTAATCAGCCCCAGCATTTT. The encoded protein is CASSLRGRNQPQHF.

In this sample, this clonotype turned up many times. The rearrangement uses TRBV2 and TRBJ2-1; D is undetermined. This CDR3 contains 15 residues. Per the germline V gene, CDR1 is SNHLY and CDR2 is FYNNEI. Trimming took off 8 bases at V and 0 bases at J, with 14 bases between the two ends. The CDR3 DNA reads TGTGCCAGCGTAATAGGGATCGGCTCCTACAATGAGCAGTTCTTC. Protein: CASVIGIGSYNEQFF.

This rearrangement joins TRBV15 to TRBJ1-5; D is perhaps TRBD1 (5 bases). V was pared by 0 bases and J by 0 bases, with 15 bases between. The CDR3 covers 18 residues. From germline, CDR1 is LNHNV and CDR2 YYDKDF (reference sequence). CDR3 in DNA: TGTGCCACCAGCAGAGATGGGTCGGACACCTATAGCAATCAGCCCCAGCATTTT. Protein: CATSRDGSDTYSNQPQHF.

The J gene is TRBJ2-4, the V gene TRBV20-1; TRBD1 matches 11 bases. The CDR3 is 14 residues long. Unmatched junction bases numbered 5, after V lost 1 base and J lost 9 bases. CDR1 is DFQATT and CDR2 is SNEGSKA in the germline V gene (reference sequence). DNA for the CDR3: TGCAGTGCTAGAGGGACAGGGGGCACGGGCATTCAGTACTTC. Translated: CSARGTGGTGIQYF.

The chain has TRBV2 and TRBJ1-1; 8 positions agree with TRBD1. With 6 bases clipped from V and 5 bases from J, the junction kept 8 bases outside the gene matches. Germline assignment: CDR1 SNHLY and CDR2 FYNNEI. CDR3 size: 14 residues. CDR3 region: CASRATGGLTEAFF. The CDR3 DNA sequence: TGTGCCAGCAGGGCTACAGGGGGACTGACTGAAGCTTTCTTT.

The table lists this clonotype with a few counts. J is TRBJ2-1 and V is TRBV11-2, with TRBD2 as a possible D gene (6 bases). The CDR3 runs to 13 residues. Germline V lookup: CDR1 SGHAT, CDR2 FQNNGV. Trimming cost V 6 bases and J 10 bases, with 16 bases left between them. CDR3 sequence (DNA): TGTGCCAGCAGGGGGGGTCCTACTTTGGAGCAGTTCTTC. Protein: CASRGGPTLEQFF. The whole variable domain, filled in from reference TRBV11-2 and TRBJ2-1, reads EAGVAQSPRYKIIEKRQSVAFWCNPISGHATLYWYQQILGQGPKLLIQFQNNGVVDDSQLPKDRFSAERLKGVDSTLKIQPAKLEDSAVYLCASRGGPTLEQFFGPGTRLTVL.

This clonotype was observed a handful of times. The V and J genes are TRBV7-9 and TRBJ1-6; a weak D match, TRBD1 (5 bases). V lost 0 bases and J 6 bases, leaving 9 bases between the germline ends. CDR3 length: 15 residues. Germline V gene sequence: CDR1 SEHNR, CDR2 FQNEAQ (reference sequence). CDR3 DNA: TGTGCCAGCAGCTTAGCTGGGGCCCCTAATTCACCCCTCCACTTT. Amino acid sequence: CASSLAGAPNSPLHF.

V usage is TRBV7-2 and J usage is TRBJ2-3; D not certain. Germline CDR1 and CDR2: SGHTA and FQGNSA. The CDR3 length is 15 residues. The V end lost 5 bases, the J end lost 1 base, and 13 bases lay between the germline ends. The CDR3: CASSQLSGRTDTQYF. CDR3 nucleotide sequence: TGTGCCAGCAGCCAACTTAGTGGCCGCACAGATACGCAGTATTTT.

The chain carries TRBV9 and TRBJ2-7; 8 nucleotides match TRBD1. CDR3 length: 13 amino acids. V was pared by 3 bases and J by 3 bases, with 2 bases of the junction left unmatched. The germline V gene has CDR1 SGDLS and CDR2 YYNGEE. The CDR3 region has the DNA TGTGCCAGCAGCGACGACAGGGGCTACGAGCAGTACTTC. Translation gives CASSDDRGYEQYF.

This clonotype has at least ten counts. The CDR3 region has the DNA TGTGCCAGCAGCTTAGATTTGGGGGCCGGGGAGCTGTTTTTT. Protein sequence: CASSLDLGAGELFF. The chain recombines TRBV11-2 with TRBJ2-2, with D perhaps being TRBD1 or TRBD2 (5 bases each). CDR3 length equals 14 residues. Germline V gene data show CDR1 as SGHAT and CDR2 as FQNNGV. The ends were cut back, 0 bases at V and 6 bases at J, with 8 bases in the middle.

CDR3 amino acids: CASSLAKGATDTQYF. The CDR3 bases are TGTGCCAGCAGCTTAGCGAAAGGGGCAACAGATACGCAGTATTTT. J is TRBJ2-3 and V is TRBV7-2; the D gene is possibly TRBD1 (5 bases). The germline V gene encodes CDR1 SGHTA and CDR2 FQGNSA. With 0 bases removed from V and 3 bases from J, the gap between germline ends came to 10 bases. The CDR3 is 15 amino acids.

In its sample, this clonotype was seen a few times. The V and J genes are TRBV5-5 and TRBJ2-5; 9 bases map to TRBD2. The CDR3 is 15 amino acids. J gave up 5 bases and V 5 bases, and 10 bases lay outside the gene matches. Germline-derived CDR1 and CDR2 are SGHKS and YYEKEE (reference sequence). CDR3 DNA: TGTGCCAGCAGGATCGGGCGGGGGGGCCGGGAGACCCAGTACTTC. This codes for CASRIGRGGRETQYF.

This clonotype was observed a few times. V is TRBV12-3 or TRBV12-4 and J is TRBJ2-1; 12 bases align to TRBD2. The V segment lost 7 bases and the J segment 9 bases; nucleotides outside the gene matches: 10. The CDR3 extends over 15 amino acids. CDR3 coding DNA: TGTGCCAGCACTACGCTAGCGGGGGGGCCGAGTGAGCAGTTCTTC. This translates into CASTTLAGGPSEQFF.

V usage is TRBV4-2 and J usage is TRBJ2-5; D ambiguous. Trimming took off 6 bases at V and 5 bases at J, with 10 bases between the two ends. Germline lookup yields CDR1 LGHNA and CDR2 YNFKEQ. This CDR3 spans 12 amino acids. The CDR3 spells CASSSPMETQYF. The CDR3 DNA follows: TGTGCCAGCAGTTCCCCGATGGAGACCCAGTACTTC.

This clonotype was picked up a small number of times. Germline and junction disagree at one end, which may indicate a read error. The rearrangement uses TRBV7-9 and TRBJ2-1; no clear D gene. This CDR3 region has 11 residues. Germline V gene lookup returns CDR1 SEHNR and CDR2 FQNEAQ (reference sequence). The CDR3 nucleotides read TGTGCCAGCAGCTTAGCCACTAAATGGGGCTTC. Translating it yields CASSLATKWGF.

V gene TRBV7-8 combines with J gene TRBJ2-7, with 8 bases that match TRBD1. Per the germline V gene, CDR1 is SGHVS and CDR2 is FQNEAQ. The length of the CDR3 is 14 residues. After removal of 8 bases from V and 6 bases from J, the junction contained 12 bases not matched to a gene. DNA for the CDR3: TGTGCCAGCTTTTTTGGGCAGGGGGCGGGCGAGCAGTACTTC. This codes for CASFFGQGAGEQYF. The entire variable domain, with the rest obtained from reference TRBV7-8 and TRBJ2-7, is as follows: GAGVSQSPRYKVAKRGQDVALRCDPISGHVSLFWYQQALGQGPEFLTYFQNEAQLDKSGLPSDRFFAERPEGSVSTLKIQRTQQEDSAVYLCASFFGQGAGEQYFGPGTRLTVT.

This chain joins TRBV3-1 and TRBJ2-2; D may be TRBD1 (6 bases). Germline CDR1 and CDR2: LGHDT and YNNKEL (reference sequence). The CDR3 covers 15 residues. Between the trimmed V and J ends, which lost 0 bases and 3 bases, there was a span of 8 bases. The CDR3 protein is CASSQDNRDTGELFF. The CDR3 bases are TGTGCCAGCAGCCAAGACAACAGGGACACCGGGGAGCTGTTTTTT.

The chain uses TRBV28 and TRBJ2-1; 8 positions agree with TRBD2. V gave up 2 bases and J gave up 4 bases; unmatched junction bases: 4. The CDR3 runs to 15 residues. Germline CDR1 and CDR2: MDHEN and SYDVKM. This CDR3 is CASSLSGRRYNEQFF. In DNA, the CDR3 is TGTGCCAGCAGTTTAAGCGGGAGACGGTACAATGAGCAGTTCTTC.